One T cell receptor beta chain is described in this entry. The source of the sample is a study of T cell responses to AZD1222 COVID-19 vaccine. Generated by immunoSEQ multiplex PCR, the TCRdb table keeps only in-frame clones and is missing some. Seen here are 65,000 to 75,000 clones, roughly 82% observed once, and the top ten hold roughly 5.4%. The sample was peripheral blood, taken on day 0 of AZD1222 vaccination. The origin of this receptor is an adult in good health.

The CDR3 DNA is TGTGCCAGCAGCGGGCTTTGTCCCTCTGAGACCCAGTACTTC. Translation: CASSGLCPSETQYF. The rearrangement uses TRBV3-1 (or the pseudogene TRBV3-2) and TRBJ2-5, with unresolved D. This CDR3 has 14 residues. The germline V gene has CDR1 LGHDT and CDR2 YNNKEL (reference sequence). Trimming took 5 bases from V and 5 from J, leaving 15 bases between them.